A single sample gave rise to the 13 T cell receptor beta chains below, sequenced in a study of Graves' ophthalmopathy and Graves' hyperthyroidism. The study amplified TCR beta CDR3 regions using RNA transcripts. Amplification began with first-round RT-PCR using HTBI primers, then second-round multiplex PCR was performed. In TCRdb, the multiplex PCR reads were re-called with MiXCR into one record per CDR3 protein. Of approximately 210,000 distinct CDR3 sequences listed, 29% were seen once; the top ten hold approximately 9.1%. The sequenced sample was peripheral blood. The receptor source for this set is a man over 45 with Graves' ophthalmopathy.

This chain connects TRBV20-1 to TRBJ2-5, with 11 bases lining up with TRBD2. V was clipped by 3 bases and J by 4 bases; unmatched bases: 10. CDR1 is DFQATT and CDR2 is SNEGSKA in the germline V gene (reference sequence). The CDR3 length is 16 residues. The CDR3 reads CSARGTSGRGTETQYF. The CDR3 DNA sequence: TGCAGTGCTAGGGGTACTAGCGGGAGAGGAACAGAGACCCAGTACTTC.

This clonotype was observed once. The J gene is TRBJ2-7, the V gene TRBV6-2 or TRBV6-3; possible D gene TRBD2, 5 bases. V was pared by 5 bases and J by 1 base, with 12 bases between. Germline V lookup: CDR1 MNHEY, CDR2 SVGEGT. This CDR3 comprises 14 residues. CDR3 region: CASSRPERSYEQYF. Written as DNA, the CDR3 is TGTGCCAGCAGTCGCCCTGAGCGGTCCTACGAGCAGTACTTC.

This chain uses TRBV28 with TRBJ2-7; D unclear. Germline CDR1 MDHEN, CDR2 SYDVKM. The CDR3 sequence is 14 residues long. The ends were cut back, 5 bases at V and 12 bases at J, with 23 bases in the middle. The CDR3 DNA reads TGTGCCAGCAGTCACCGCCTACCTCGTAATAGGCGGTACTTC. It yields the protein CASSHRLPRNRRYF.

The chain employs TRBV28 and TRBJ2-7, with 10 bases aligning to TRBD1. V trimming: 6 bases; J trimming: 2 bases; junction bases outside the gene matches: 13. This CDR3 is built from 17 residues. CDR1 MDHEN and CDR2 SYDVKM come from the germline V gene. CDR3 protein: CASSLAARTGGPYEQYF. The CDR3 DNA is TGTGCCAGCAGCTTAGCCGCTCGGACAGGGGGGCCCTACGAGCAGTACTTC. Full variable domain (rest looked up from reference TRBV28 and TRBJ2-7): DVKVTQSSRYLVKRTGEKVFLECVQDMDHENMFWYRQDPGLGLRLIYFSYDVKMKEKGDIPEGYSVSREKKERFSLILESASTNQTSMYLCASSLAARTGGPYEQYFGPGTRLTVT.

This clonotype was picked up many times. This sequence joins TRBV19 and TRBJ1-1; 7 bases match TRBD1. CDR3 length: 16 residues. V shed 4 bases and J 4 bases; nucleotides not matched to a gene: 12. From germline, CDR1 is LNHDA and CDR2 SQIVND (reference sequence). The CDR3 is CASSTRQGGSGTEAFF. The CDR3 nucleotides are TGTGCCAGTAGTACACGACAGGGAGGTTCGGGCACTGAAGCTTTCTTT.

Here the CDR3 DNA reads TGTGCCAGCACCCAGGGAGGAGGCACCGGGACAGGGGTAGAGACCCAGTACTTC. Amino acids: CASTQGGGTGTGVETQYF. The chain links TRBV4-2 to TRBJ2-5; 10 bases are a match to TRBD1. Losses at the gene ends were 7 bases for V and 4 bases for J; bases not matched to a gene: 18. Germline loops: CDR1 LGHNA, CDR2 YNFKEQ. This CDR3 region has 18 residues.

This chain connects TRBV6-2 or TRBV6-3 to TRBJ1-1; weak D call: TRBD1 (5 bases). The CDR3 sequence is 18 residues long. Per the germline V gene, CDR1 is MNHEY and CDR2 is SVGEGT. The V and J ends lost 0 bases and 7 bases respectively, with 24 bases between them. The CDR3 loop is CASSYSAFGPQGTYEAFF. Here the CDR3 DNA reads TGTGCCAGCAGTTACTCGGCTTTTGGGCCTCAAGGGACCTATGAAGCTTTCTTT.

The V call is TRBV19, the J call TRBJ2-5; D is undetermined. The germline V and J ends were trimmed by 10 bases and 5 bases, with 20 bases remaining between them. CDR1 is LNHDA and CDR2 is SQIVND in the germline V gene (reference sequence). The CDR3 covers 14 residues. CDR3 nucleotides: TGTGCCATCCTATGGTCCGCCAGGCGGGAGACCCAGTACTTC. This sequence encodes CAILWSARRETQYF.

The sample holds many counts of this clonotype. The rearrangement uses TRBV4-1 and TRBJ1-2; TRBD1 is a possible D gene (6 bases). The CDR3 extends over 15 amino acids. Germline V gives CDR1 MGHRA, CDR2 YSYEKL. Trimming stripped 1 base from V and 8 bases from J, with 17 bases between. In DNA form, the CDR3 reads TGCGCCAGCAGCCAAGCGGCCGACAGGTCTAAAGGCTACACCTTC. It specifies CASSQAADRSKGYTF.

The sample holds many counts of this clonotype. This rearrangement joins TRBV5-1 to TRBJ1-2, with D unclear. The V gene lost 0 bases and the J gene lost 4 bases, with 7 bases spanning the gap. The CDR3 has 13 residues. Per the germline V gene, CDR1 is SGHRS and CDR2 is YFSETQ. In nucleotides, the CDR3 is TGCGCCAGCAGCTTGGCCGACCGCTATGGCTACACCTTC. Translating gives CASSLADRYGYTF.

The rearrangement links TRBV12-3 or TRBV12-4 to TRBJ2-5, with 9 nucleotides matching TRBD2. V lost 7 bases and J lost 5; bases outside the gene matches: 5. The length of the CDR3 is 13 residues. As DNA, the CDR3 is TGTGCCAGCACCGCTAGCGGGATTGAGACCCAGTACTTC. It encodes CASTASGIETQYF.

This clonotype was recorded at least ten times. The V gene is TRBV7-8, the J gene TRBJ2-5; D not resolved. The CDR3 has 15 amino acids. CDR1 is SGHVS, CDR2 FQNEAQ, per germline. The V end lost 0 bases, the J end lost 4 bases, and 12 bases lay between the germline ends. CDR3 sequence reads: CASSLAGDSGETQYF. The CDR3 nucleotides read TGTGCCAGCAGCTTAGCAGGCGACTCGGGAGAGACCCAGTACTTC.

This chain connects TRBV28 to TRBJ2-7, with D possibly being TRBD1 (6 bases). The germline V gene has CDR1 MDHEN and CDR2 SYDVKM. The CDR3 extends over 17 amino acids. V was trimmed by 6 bases and J by 2 bases, leaving 23 bases between them. This CDR3 reads CASRNRAVRWETYEQYF. In DNA, the CDR3 is TGTGCCAGCAGGAACAGGGCGGTCAGGTGGGAAACCTACGAGCAGTACTTC.